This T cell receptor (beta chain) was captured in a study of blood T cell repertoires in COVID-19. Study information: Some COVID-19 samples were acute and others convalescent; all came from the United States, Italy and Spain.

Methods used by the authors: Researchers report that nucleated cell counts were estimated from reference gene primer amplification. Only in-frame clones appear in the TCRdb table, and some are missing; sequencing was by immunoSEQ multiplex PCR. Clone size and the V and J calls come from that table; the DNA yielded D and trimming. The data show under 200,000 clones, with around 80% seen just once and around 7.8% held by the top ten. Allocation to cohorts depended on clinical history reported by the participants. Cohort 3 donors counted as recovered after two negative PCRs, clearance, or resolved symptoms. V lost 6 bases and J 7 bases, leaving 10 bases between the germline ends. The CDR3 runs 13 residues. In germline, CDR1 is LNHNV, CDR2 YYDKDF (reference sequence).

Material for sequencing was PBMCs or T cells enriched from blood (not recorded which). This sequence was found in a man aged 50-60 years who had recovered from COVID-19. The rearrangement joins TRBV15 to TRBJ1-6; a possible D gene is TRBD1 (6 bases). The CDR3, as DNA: TGTGCCACCAGTGGGACATTGAATTCACCCCTCCACTTT. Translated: CATSGTLNSPLHF.